A single sample gave rise to the 16 T cell receptor beta chains below, sequenced in a study of control samples from healthy donors and cancer patients. TCRdb keeps only in-frame clones here, not all; method: immunoSEQ multiplex PCR. This table holds 400,000 to 450,000 clones, 90% found once. The sample consisted of PBMCs. The source of these receptors is a middle-aged man with head and neck cancer.

In this sample, this clone turned up many times. CDR3 loop: CASSSFRGPDTQYF. DNA of the CDR3: TGTGCCAGCAGCTCATTTAGGGGCCCAGATACGCAGTATTTT. The chain links TRBV7-2 to TRBJ2-3; a weak D match, TRBD1 (5 bases). V lost 4 bases and J 4 bases, leaving 12 bases between the germline ends. The CDR3 totals 14 residues. The germline V gene has CDR1 SGHTA and CDR2 FQGNSA.

The chain couples TRBV2 to TRBJ1-6, with D possibly matching TRBD1 (5 bases). The CDR3 totals 16 residues. Trimming took 2 bases from V and 7 from J, leaving 15 bases between them. Looked up from germline, CDR1 is SNHLY and CDR2 is FYNNEI. The CDR3 DNA sequence: TGTGCCAGCAGTGAAATCAGGGCCGGAGGAAATTCACCCCTCCACTTT. Residues: CASSEIRAGGNSPLHF.

The rearrangement joins TRBV11-2 to TRBJ2-1, with D possibly TRBD2 on 5 matching bases. Germline-derived CDR1 and CDR2 are SGHAT and FQNNGV. Trimming removed 3 bases at V and 1 base at J, with 13 bases between. This CDR3 is 16 amino acids long. This chain's CDR3 is CASSFFFGLSYNEQFF. The DNA for the CDR3 is TGTGCCAGCAGCTTTTTTTTTGGACTGTCCTACAATGAGCAGTTCTTC.

The chain recombines TRBV5-1 with TRBJ1-2; D possibly corresponds to TRBD1 (6 bases). The CDR3 length is 15 residues. V was shortened by 4 bases and J by 4 bases, with 17 bases between the two germline ends. Per the germline V gene, CDR1 is SGHRS and CDR2 is YFSETQ. The CDR3 protein is CASSTKQGGGYGYTF. DNA for the CDR3: TGCGCCAGCAGCACTAAACAGGGAGGAGGCTATGGCTACACCTTC. The full variable domain, in which reference TRBV5-1 and TRBJ1-2 provide the parts outside the CDR3, is KAGVTQTPRYLIKTRGQQVTLSCSPISGHRSVSWYQQTPGQGLQFLFEYFSETQRNKGNFPGRFSGRQFSNSRSEMNVSTLELGDSALYLCASSTKQGGGYGYTFGSGTRLTVV.

V and J are TRBV28 and TRBJ1-5, with D unclear. The CDR3 spans 13 residues. Germline V gives CDR1 MDHEN, CDR2 SYDVKM. V lost 5 bases to trimming and J lost 5 bases, with 10 bases between them. The DNA for the CDR3 is TGTGCCAGCAGTGATGAGCGAGATCAGCCCCAGCATTTT. Its protein is CASSDERDQPQHF.

This clone was recorded once. The chain couples TRBV6-5 to TRBJ2-5; TRBD2 matches at 8 bases. CDR3 size: 15 residues. Germline-derived CDR1 and CDR2 are MNHEY and SVGAGI. V lost 0 bases and J lost 5; bases outside the gene matches: 5. Here the CDR3 DNA reads TGTGCCAGCAGTTACTCTGGACTAGCCGGTGAGACCCAGTACTTC. It codes for CASSYSGLAGETQYF.

This clone occurred once. The chain combines TRBV2 with TRBJ1-6; D unclear. Germline values: CDR1 SNHLY, CDR2 FYNNEI. The CDR3 totals 13 residues. Trimming cost V 6 bases and J 9 bases, with 12 bases left between them. The CDR3 DNA reads TGTGCCAGCAGCTTGAGGGCCGGTTCACCCCTCCACTTT. Encoded protein: CASSLRAGSPLHF.

The chain has TRBV4-2 and TRBJ2-7, with no clear D. The CDR3 has 16 residues. The germline V and J ends were trimmed by 5 bases and 3 bases, with 20 bases remaining between them. CDR1 and CDR2 from the germline V gene are LGHNA and YNFKEQ. The CDR3 DNA is TGTGCCAGCAGCACACGAGCCCGAGGCACGAACTACGAGCAGTACTTC. Translation gives CASSTRARGTNYEQYF.

The CDR3 sequence: CASSLYTAMNTEAFF. The CDR3 DNA is TGTGCCAGCAGCTTATATACGGCGATGAACACTGAAGCTTTCTTT. The chain joins TRBV7-6 to TRBJ1-1, with unresolved D. V was trimmed by 2 bases and J by 0 bases, leaving 10 bases between them. The CDR3 is 15 amino acids. From germline, CDR1 is SGHVS and CDR2 FNYEAQ.

The chain recombines TRBV18 with TRBJ2-7, with D perhaps matching TRBD1 (6 bases). The CDR3 extends over 14 amino acids. Per the germline V gene, CDR1 is KGHSH and CDR2 is LQKENI. The ends were cut back, 3 bases at V and 5 bases at J, with 14 bases in the middle. This CDR3 is CASSPIQGTDEQYF. The CDR3 coding sequence is TGTGCCAGCTCACCGATCCAGGGGACCGACGAGCAGTACTTC. Filled out from reference TRBV18 and TRBJ2-7, the complete variable domain reads NAGVMQNPRHLVRRRGQEARLRCSPMKGHSHVYWYRQLPEEGLKFMVYLQKENIIDESGMPKERFSAEFPKEGPSILRIQQVVRGDSAAYFCASSPIQGTDEQYFGPGTRLTVT.

The chain combines TRBV11-3 with TRBJ1-3; no definite D call. The CDR3 is made up of 16 amino acids. V lost 1 base and J 0 bases, leaving 10 bases between the germline ends. In germline, CDR1 is SGHNT, CDR2 YENEEA. Here the CDR3 DNA reads TGTGCCAGCAGCTTAGGAGTTCTGGTCTCTGGAAACACCATATATTTT. This sequence encodes CASSLGVLVSGNTIYF.

This chain connects TRBV6-1 to TRBJ2-7; either TRBD1 or TRBD2 may fit D (6 bases each). The germline gives CDR1 MNHNS, CDR2 SASEGT. V was trimmed by 2 bases and J by 6 bases, leaving 14 bases between them. The length of the CDR3 is 14 residues. CDR3 in amino acids: CASSEYRDLLEQYF. DNA of the CDR3: TGTGCCAGCAGTGAATACAGGGACTTACTCGAGCAGTACTTC.

The rearrangement links TRBV27 to TRBJ2-5; D might be TRBD2 (6 bases). The length of the CDR3 is 15 residues. Trimming cost V 7 bases and J 2 bases, with 17 bases left between them. CDR1 and CDR2 (germline): MNHEY, SMNVEV (reference sequence). The CDR3 DNA reads TGTGCCAGCAAGGGCGGGGCACAACCTCAAGAGACCCAGTACTTC. The encoded protein is CASKGGAQPQETQYF.

This chain connects TRBV29-1 to TRBJ1-2, with D hard to call. This CDR3 spans 13 amino acids. The V and J ends lost 4 bases and 8 bases respectively, with 17 bases between them. Germline CDR1 reads SQVTM; CDR2 reads ANQGSEA. The CDR3 bases are TGCAGCGTTGGGGTAGGATTGCAATTCGGCTACACCTTC. Protein sequence: CSVGVGLQFGYTF.

This chain joins TRBV9 and TRBJ1-1, with 7 bases matching TRBD1. This CDR3 region has 16 residues. CDR1 and CDR2 (germline): SGDLS, YYNGEE. J lost 5 bases, V lost 3 bases, and 13 bases had no gene match. This CDR3 is CASSGGTARGRTEAFF. CDR3 DNA: TGTGCCAGCAGCGGGGGGACAGCAAGGGGTCGGACTGAAGCTTTCTTT.

This chain connects TRBV5-1 to TRBJ1-5; 8 bases line up with TRBD1. The CDR3 covers 14 residues. The trim removed 4 bases at V and 9 bases at J, leaving 9 bases unmatched. Germline V CDR1 and CDR2: SGHRS, YFSETQ. Here the CDR3 DNA reads TGCGCCAGCAGCCCAGGGACAGGAAGTTGGCCCCAGCATTTT. This codes for CASSPGTGSWPQHF.